The rows below give T cell receptor beta chains drawn from one sample of a study of Ad26.COV2.S vaccination and SARS-CoV-2 variants. The repertoire was sequenced with immunoSEQ multiplex PCR; TCRdb's copy has only in-frame clones and lacks some. The sample holds 350,000 to 550,000 clones, 85% to 90% seen once. The source material was peripheral blood, sampled in a trial of Ad26.COV2.S vaccine versus placebo. The receptors come from a person aged 18-65 years who received the Ad26.COV2.S COVID-19 vaccine or a placebo. Each CDR3 is given with its conserved first and last residue. A D gene is named only where the DNA matches it firmly. Size is stated for part of the rows, as once, few or many counts, or as a class when the clone is expanded.

v_gene: TRBV7-3; j_gene: TRBJ2-2; d_gene: TRBD2; abundance: .; CDR3aa: CASSEAGETGELFF; CDR3nt: TGTGCCAGCAGTGAAGCGGGAGAGACGGGGGAGCTGTTTTTT
v_gene: TRBV6-2/TRBV6-3; j_gene: TRBJ2-2; d_gene: .; abundance: .; CDR3aa: CASSYSSYSNTGELFF; CDR3nt: TGTGCCAGCAGTTACTCTTCCTACTCGAACACCGGGGAGCTGTTTTTT
v_gene: TRBV9; j_gene: TRBJ1-6; d_gene: .; abundance: few; CDR3aa: CASSEQISYNSPLHF; CDR3nt: TGTGCCAGCTCCGAACAGATCTCCTATAATTCACCCCTCCACTTT
v_gene: TRBV13; j_gene: TRBJ1-4; d_gene: TRBD1; abundance: .; CDR3aa: CASSLGQGATNEKLFF; CDR3nt: TGTGCCAGCAGCTTGGGACAGGGGGCAACTAATGAAAAACTGTTTTTT
v_gene: TRBV18; j_gene: TRBJ2-1; d_gene: .; abundance: .; CDR3aa: CASSRGVLSHGMGYNEQFF; CDR3nt: TGTGCCAGCTCACGGGGCGTACTTTCACACGGGATGGGTTACAATGAGCAGTTCTTC
v_gene: TRBV7-8; j_gene: TRBJ2-2; d_gene: TRBD1; abundance: .; CDR3aa: CASSPDTGGTGELFF; CDR3nt: TGTGCCAGCAGCCCGGACACAGGGGGCACCGGGGAGCTGTTTTTT
v_gene: TRBV5-4; j_gene: TRBJ2-5; d_gene: TRBD2; abundance: .; CDR3aa: CASSRSGAPRETQYF; CDR3nt: TGTGCCAGCAGCCGTAGCGGGGCACCCAGAGAGACCCAGTACTTC
v_gene: TRBV3-1/TRBV3-2; j_gene: TRBJ1-1; d_gene: TRBD1; abundance: .; CDR3aa: CASSLRQGGLVTEAFF; CDR3nt: TGTGCCAGCAGCCTTCGACAGGGAGGACTTGTCACTGAAGCTTTCTTT
v_gene: TRBV9; j_gene: TRBJ2-2; d_gene: .; abundance: .; CDR3aa: CASSVGGHTGELFF; CDR3nt: TGTGCCAGCAGCGTAGGTGGGCACACCGGGGAGCTGTTTTTT
v_gene: TRBV14; j_gene: TRBJ2-5; d_gene: .; abundance: .; CDR3aa: CASSRGPWGETQYF; CDR3nt: TGTGCCAGCAGCAGAGGGCCCTGGGGAGAGACCCAGTACTTC
v_gene: TRBV4-3; j_gene: TRBJ2-3; d_gene: .; abundance: .; CDR3aa: CASSQDRGSGADTQYF; CDR3nt: TGCGCCAGCAGCCAAGATCGGGGGAGTGGGGCAGATACGCAGTATTTT
v_gene: TRBV24-1; j_gene: TRBJ2-5; d_gene: .; abundance: .; CDR3aa: CATSSGETQYF; CDR3nt: TGTGCCACCTCCTCGGGCGAGACCCAGTACTTC
v_gene: TRBV11-3; j_gene: TRBJ1-1; d_gene: .; abundance: once; CDR3aa: CASSYDFGTEAFF; CDR3nt: TGTGCCAGCAGCTATGACTTCGGAACTGAAGCTTTCTTT
v_gene: TRBV3-1/TRBV3-2; j_gene: TRBJ1-1; d_gene: .; abundance: .; CDR3aa: CASSLTGRGTEAFF; CDR3nt: TGTGCCAGCAGCCTTACAGGGAGGGGCACTGAAGCTTTCTTT
v_gene: TRBV7-8; j_gene: TRBJ2-3; d_gene: TRBD1; abundance: .; CDR3aa: CASSPDRGLSDTQYF; CDR3nt: TGTGCCAGCAGCCCGGACAGGGGGTTGTCAGATACGCAGTATTTT
v_gene: TRBV3-1/TRBV3-2; j_gene: TRBJ1-1; d_gene: TRBD1; abundance: .; CDR3aa: CASGQGAAFF; CDR3nt: TGTGCCAGCGGGCAGGGGGCAGCTTTCTTT
v_gene: TRBV4-3; j_gene: TRBJ2-7; d_gene: .; abundance: .; CDR3aa: CASSQDLRTVDEQYF; CDR3nt: TGCGCCAGCAGCCAAGATCTAAGGACAGTGGACGAGCAGTACTTC
v_gene: TRBV7-9; j_gene: TRBJ1-5; d_gene: .; abundance: .; CDR3aa: CASSLALSGRDNQPQHF; CDR3nt: TGTGCCAGCAGCTTAGCTTTGTCGGGACGGGACAATCAGCCCCAGCATTTT
v_gene: TRBV30; j_gene: TRBJ2-7; d_gene: TRBD1; abundance: once; CDR3aa: CAWSVRQGPYEQYF; CDR3nt: TGTGCCTGGAGTGTGAGACAGGGACCCTACGAGCAGTACTTC
v_gene: TRBV5-1; j_gene: TRBJ2-3; d_gene: .; abundance: .; CDR3aa: CASSFWGDTQYF; CDR3nt: TGCGCCAGCAGCTTTTGGGGGGATACGCAGTATTTT
v_gene: TRBV12-5; j_gene: TRBJ2-3; d_gene: .; abundance: .; CDR3aa: CASGLVRGRQGGDTQYF; CDR3nt: TGTGCTAGTGGTTTGGTACGGGGACGGCAGGGCGGGGATACGCAGTATTTT
v_gene: TRBV2; j_gene: TRBJ2-5; d_gene: TRBD1; abundance: .; CDR3aa: CASRGGQGRKETQYF; CDR3nt: TGTGCCAGCAGGGGTGGACAGGGAAGGAAAGAGACCCAGTACTTC
v_gene: TRBV20-1; j_gene: TRBJ1-1; d_gene: .; abundance: .; CDR3aa: CSAVRDGAFF; CDR3nt: TGCAGTGCCGTGAGGGATGGAGCTTTCTTT
v_gene: TRBV28; j_gene: TRBJ1-5; d_gene: .; abundance: .; CDR3aa: CASSLRQGRNQPQHF; CDR3nt: TGTGCCAGCAGTTTAAGGCAGGGACGAAATCAGCCCCAGCATTTT
v_gene: TRBV6-6; j_gene: TRBJ2-5; d_gene: .; abundance: .; CDR3aa: CASSSLQEGETQYF; CDR3nt: TGTGCCAGCAGTTCCTTACAGGAGGGAGAGACCCAGTACTTC
v_gene: TRBV7-2; j_gene: TRBJ1-2; d_gene: .; abundance: .; CDR3aa: CASSLLEGTYGYTF; CDR3nt: TGTGCCAGCAGCTTACTCGAGGGGACCTATGGCTACACCTTC
v_gene: TRBV28; j_gene: TRBJ1-6; d_gene: .; abundance: once; CDR3aa: CASTEPNNSPLHF; CDR3nt: TGTGCCTCGACGGAGCCCAATAATTCACCCCTCCACTTT
v_gene: TRBV7-8; j_gene: TRBJ2-1; d_gene: .; abundance: .; CDR3aa: CASSLKGTEQFF; CDR3nt: TGTGCCAGCAGCTTAAAGGGTACTGAGCAGTTCTTC
v_gene: TRBV7-9; j_gene: TRBJ2-3; d_gene: TRBD2; abundance: .; CDR3aa: CASSLTSGVDTQYF; CDR3nt: TGTGCCAGCAGCTTAACTAGCGGGGTAGATACGCAGTATTTT